The clone carrying this T cell receptor beta chain was found a few times. Its matching antigen is unknown. Using its own MiXCR run on the 5' RACE reads, TCRdb lists one record per CDR3 protein. The table lists roughly 620,000 distinct CDR3 sequences, approximately 18% of them singletons. This record comes from a study of T-cell memory formation after mild COVID-19. Overall study context: There were largely donor-specific TCR clusters. Study outcomes and limitations: Clones shrinking from day 15 to 85 showed even CD4/CD8 mixes; later expanders tilted CD4+. Among CD4+ contracting clones, most were CM and EM, and CD8+ ones EMRA.

Germline CDR1 SGHTA, CDR2 FQGTGA. V shed 0 bases and J 6 bases; nucleotides not matched to a gene: 23. The CDR3 has 21 residues. This sequence joins TRBV7-3 and TRBJ2-1; 7 bases align to TRBD2. This sequence was found in an adult woman who had mild COVID-19 (a few samples of this study predate the infection). Cell type and time point are not known. The sample consisted of PBMCs or a T cell subset sorted from them (not recorded which). In nucleotides, the CDR3 is TGTGCCAGCAGCTTAACGTTTATCGCAGGGAGTTGGACTAGTGAGTTCAATGAGCAGTTCTTC. Protein product: CASSLTFIAGSWTSEFNEQFF.